The clone carrying this T cell receptor beta chain was seen only once. Ages ranged from about 18 to 89 years, with residence in 24 US areas. Cohort placement rested on clinical history that participants reported themselves. Libraries were prepared by immunoSEQ multiplex PCR; TCRdb keeps only in-frame clonotypes and omits some of them. The repertoire holds 200,000 to 250,000 clones, about four fifths seen once, with under 1.5% in the top ten. The CDR3 runs 12 residues. Germline CDR1 KGHSH, CDR2 LQKENI. Trimming removed 2 bases from V and 8 bases from J, with 9 bases in between. This entry belongs to a study of blood T cell repertoires in COVID-19. Study-wide context: Italy, Spain and the United States were the sources of the convalescent and acute COVID-19 samples. PBMCs, B-cell-depleted T cells, or T cells were the source of the cDNA or gDNA that made up the material.

Material: PBMCs or T cells enriched from blood (not recorded which). The rearrangement links TRBV18 to TRBJ1-2; no clear D gene. This receptor was taken from a woman in her thirties or forties with acute COVID-19. Here the CDR3 DNA reads TGTGCCAGCTCACCAGTGGGAGGCGGCTACACCTTC. Translating gives CASSPVGGGYTF.